Listed below are T cell receptor beta chains from one sample, sequenced in a study of human versus mouse CDR3 diversity and MHC coevolution. Here immunoSEQ multiplex PCR was the method, and the copy in TCRdb shows in-frame clones only, minus some. Among over 60,000 clones, around 93% were seen once, and the ten largest hold around 0.15%. Sequenced: naive CD4+ T cells from blood. Receptor source: a person aged 25 to 75 in good health. The CDR3 runs from the conserved cysteine through the conserved F or W. Each record gives: clone size, J gene, D gene, V gene, CDR3 protein, CDR3 DNA. The D gene is left open where the match is weak. The size entry is marked missing in some rows and otherwise reads once, few, many or a size class.

.,TRBJ1-2,TRBD1,TRBV7-8,CASSLGGTGGLKGYTF,TGTGCCAGCAGCTTAGGTGGGACAGGGGGATTGAAAGGCTACACCTTC
once,TRBJ2-7,.,TRBV5-1,CASPLPPRVCHEQYF,TGCGCCAGCCCCCTCCCCCCCAGGGTTTGCCACGAGCAGTACTTC
.,TRBJ1-2,.,TRBV15,CATSTPAEGSGYTF,TGTGCCACCAGCACCCCGGCGGAGGGGAGTGGCTACACCTTC
.,TRBJ2-7,.,TRBV28,CASSSPGDRHYEQYF,TGTGCCAGCAGTTCCCCCGGCGACAGACACTACGAGCAGTACTTC
.,TRBJ1-1,.,TRBV6-5,CASQGRAEAFF,TGTGCCAGTCAAGGGCGGGCTGAAGCTTTCTTT
.,TRBJ1-1,TRBD1,TRBV2,CASQLSGTVMNTEAFF,TGTGCCAGCCAACTATCCGGGACAGTTATGAACACTGAAGCTTTCTTT
.,TRBJ1-1,.,TRBV30,CAWRRTANTEAFF,TGTGCCTGGAGACGGACAGCGAACACTGAAGCTTTCTTT
once,TRBJ2-1,TRBD2,TRBV7-9,CASSFLAGSYNEQFF,TGTGCCAGCAGCTTTCTAGCGGGCTCCTACAATGAGCAGTTCTTC
.,TRBJ2-5,.,TRBV7-6,CASSYTTGTTQETQYF,TGTGCCAGCAGCTATACAACCGGGACAACCCAAGAGACCCAGTACTTC
.,TRBJ2-7,TRBD1,TRBV5-6,CASSRTGSYEQYF,TGTGCCAGCAGCCGGACAGGTTCCTACGAGCAGTACTTC
once,TRBJ1-1,.,TRBV6-6,CASSYLAAEAFF,TGTGCCAGCAGTTACTTGGCAGCTGAAGCTTTCTTT
.,TRBJ2-7,.,TRBV5-1,CASSLLQGLSYEQYF,TGCGCCAGCAGCTTGCTGCAGGGCCTCTCCTACGAGCAGTACTTC
.,TRBJ1-5,TRBD1,TRBV6-1,CASRRFGTGDQPQHF,TGTGCCAGCAGACGATTCGGGACAGGGGACCAGCCCCAGCATTTT
.,TRBJ1-3,TRBD1,TRBV19,CASSIGQGAGGNTIYF,TGTGCCAGTAGTATTGGACAGGGGGCAGGTGGAAACACCATATATTTT
.,TRBJ2-7,.,TRBV11-2,CASSLGGRYEQYF,TGTGCCAGCAGCTTAGGCGGGCGCTACGAGCAGTACTTC
.,TRBJ1-6,.,TRBV10-3,CAISVRDKDSPLHF,TGTGCCATCAGTGTAAGGGACAAGGATTCACCCCTCCACTTT
.,TRBJ1-1,.,TRBV30,CAWSYIAGNTEAFF,TGTGCCTGGAGTTATATAGCGGGGAACACTGAAGCTTTCTTT
once,TRBJ1-1,.,TRBV10-3,CAISEKGMNTEAFF,TGTGCCATCAGTGAAAAGGGGATGAACACTGAAGCTTTCTTT